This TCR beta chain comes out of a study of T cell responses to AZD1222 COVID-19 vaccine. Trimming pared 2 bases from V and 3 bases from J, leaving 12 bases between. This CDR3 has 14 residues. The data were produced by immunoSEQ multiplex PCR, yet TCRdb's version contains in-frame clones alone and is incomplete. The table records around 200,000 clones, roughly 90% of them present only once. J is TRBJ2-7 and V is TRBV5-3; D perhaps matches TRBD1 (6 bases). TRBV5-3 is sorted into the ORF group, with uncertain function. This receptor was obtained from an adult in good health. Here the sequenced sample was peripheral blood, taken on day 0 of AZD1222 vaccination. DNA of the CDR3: TGTGCCAGAAGCTTCCGGGACATCTTCTACGAGCAGTACTTC. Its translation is CARSFRDIFYEQYF.